This section outlines one T cell receptor (beta chain) sequence together with its context. Antigen specificity is unknown. J lost 4 bases, V lost 3 bases, and 7 bases had no gene match. This CDR3 is 14 amino acids long. Germline V gene sequence: CDR1 DFQATT, CDR2 SNEGSKA (reference sequence). Full-length variable regions came from constant-region reverse primers plus semi-nested Nested Universal Primer A PCR. A single record per CDR3 protein comes from TCRdb applying MiXCR to the 5' RACE reads. The sample includes approximately 44,000 distinct CDR3 sequences, over 25% of them seen just once. Study-level findings and limits: The larger cohort examined one V-J beta rearrangement, not whole repertoires.

The clonotype was recovered from a female donor with breast cancer. What was sequenced was memory CD4+ T cells sorted from a lymph node. Subset noted: memory CD4+ T cells, CD4+CD45RO+CD25-. This sequence joins TRBV20-1 and TRBJ1-2; 8 nucleotides match TRBD1. CDR3 region: CSASDTDRVYGYTF. CDR3 nucleotides: TGCAGTGCTAGCGATACGGACAGGGTCTATGGCTACACCTTC.